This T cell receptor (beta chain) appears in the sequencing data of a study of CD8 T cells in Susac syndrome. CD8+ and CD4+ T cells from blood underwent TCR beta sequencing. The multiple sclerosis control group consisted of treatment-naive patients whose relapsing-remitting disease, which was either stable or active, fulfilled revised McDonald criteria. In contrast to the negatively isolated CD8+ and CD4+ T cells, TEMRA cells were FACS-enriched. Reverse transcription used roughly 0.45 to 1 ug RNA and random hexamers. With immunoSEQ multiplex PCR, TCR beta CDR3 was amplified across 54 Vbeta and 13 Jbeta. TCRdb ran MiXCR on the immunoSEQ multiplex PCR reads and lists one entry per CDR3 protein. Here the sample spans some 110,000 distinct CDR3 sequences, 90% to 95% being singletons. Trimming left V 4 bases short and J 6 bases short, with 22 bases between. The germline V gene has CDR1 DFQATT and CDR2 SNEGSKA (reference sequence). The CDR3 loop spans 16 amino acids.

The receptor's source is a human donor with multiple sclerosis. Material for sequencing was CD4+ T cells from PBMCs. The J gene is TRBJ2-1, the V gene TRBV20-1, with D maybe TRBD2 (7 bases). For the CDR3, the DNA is TGCAGTGCTACCACCCTCGCGGGGGCCGTAGGCAATGAGCAGTTCTTC. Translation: CSATTLAGAVGNEQFF.